Listed below are T cell receptor beta chains from one sample, sequenced in a study of identical twins. TCRdb itself ran the 5' RACE reads through MiXCR, one entry per CDR3 protein. The data hold about 690,000 distinct CDR3 sequences, with 5.5% to 6.5% observed a single time. Source material: naive T cells sorted from blood. The receptors come from a man aged 18 to 35 in good health. Both conserved end residues are part of each CDR3. Each record gives: V gene, clone size, J gene, D gene, CDR3 protein, CDR3 DNA. The D gene is left open where the match is weak. Clone size is stated in some rows and not others, as once, few, many or a class when expanded.

TRBV20-1	NA	TRBJ2-4	TRBD1	CSPTGGGFNIQYF	TGCAGCCCGACAGGGGGCGGATTTAACATTCAGTACTTC
TRBV29-1	many	TRBJ2-1	TRBD1	CSVNRGQGNEQFF	TGCAGCGTTAACAGGGGGCAGGGGAATGAGCAGTTCTTC
TRBV20-1	many	TRBJ2-3	TRBD2	CSARHLAGGSTDTQYF	TGCAGTGCTCGACACTTAGCGGGAGGGTCCACAGATACGCAGTATTTT
TRBV5-1	NA	TRBJ2-7	NA	CASSLAVGAYDSYEQYF	TGCGCCAGCAGCTTGGCGGTGGGGGCTTACGACTCTTACGAGCAGTACTTC
TRBV4-2	NA	TRBJ1-5	NA	CASSQNIGEGQPQHF	TGTGCCAGCAGCCAAAATATAGGGGAAGGTCAGCCCCAGCATTTT
TRBV20-1	NA	TRBJ1-1	TRBD1	CSAFEGGRETEAFF	TGCAGTGCCTTCGAAGGGGGCAGGGAAACTGAAGCTTTCTTT
TRBV5-1	few	TRBJ2-2	TRBD1	CASSRDRARELFF	TGCGCCAGCAGCCGGGACAGAGCCCGGGAGCTGTTTTTT
TRBV5-1	NA	TRBJ2-5	NA	CASSLGRSGPNGAGETQYF	TGCGCCAGCAGCTTGGGAAGGAGTGGGCCTAATGGGGCTGGGGAGACCCAGTACTTC
TRBV12-5	few	TRBJ2-1	TRBD1	CASGPRTGGYNEQFF	TGTGCTAGTGGCCCTCGGACAGGGGGTTACAATGAGCAGTTCTTC
TRBV20-1	few	TRBJ2-1	TRBD2	CSATFSGRLYNEQFF	TGCAGTGCCACATTCAGCGGGAGGCTATACAATGAGCAGTTCTTC
TRBV6-2/TRBV6-3	NA	TRBJ2-4	TRBD2	CASRGRDPNGLKNIQYF	TGTGCCAGCAGGGGGAGGGACCCCAATGGTCTGAAAAACATTCAGTACTTC
TRBV28	many	TRBJ1-1	NA	CASGQVMNTEAFF	TGTGCCAGCGGGCAGGTAATGAACACTGAAGCTTTCTTT
TRBV10-3	NA	TRBJ2-1	NA	CAIRQGSGDNEQFF	TGTGCCATCAGGCAGGGGTCGGGCGACAATGAGCAGTTCTTC
TRBV11-2	NA	TRBJ2-1	NA	CASSLEGSGTGEQFF	TGTGCCAGCAGCTTAGAAGGTAGCGGAACAGGGGAGCAGTTCTTC
TRBV20-1	many	TRBJ2-5	TRBD2	CSASTSGRGGETQYF	TGCAGTGCTAGCACTAGCGGGAGAGGAGGGGAGACCCAGTACTTC
TRBV20-1	NA	TRBJ2-1	TRBD2	CSAGLAGDRRRGVF	TGCAGTGCTGGACTAGCGGGAGATAGGCGGAGAGGGGTCTTC
TRBV12-3/TRBV12-4	many	TRBJ2-1	NA	CASSLKGYEQFF	TGTGCCAGCAGTTTAAAGGGCTATGAGCAGTTCTTC